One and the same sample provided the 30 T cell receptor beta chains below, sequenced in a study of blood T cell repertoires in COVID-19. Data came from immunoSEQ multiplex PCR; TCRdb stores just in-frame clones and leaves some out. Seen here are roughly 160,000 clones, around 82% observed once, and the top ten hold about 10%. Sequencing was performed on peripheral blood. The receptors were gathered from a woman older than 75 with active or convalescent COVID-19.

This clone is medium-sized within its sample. DNA for the CDR3: TGTGCCAGCAGCCCCCCTGAGGGGAGGGCGTCCGGGGAGCTGTTTTTT. This gives the protein CASSPPEGRASGELFF. The V call is TRBV7-9, the J call TRBJ2-2, with 7 positions matching TRBD2. The CDR3 loop spans 16 amino acids. V was clipped by 5 bases and J by 6 bases; unmatched bases: 12. Germline V gene data show CDR1 as SEHNR and CDR2 as FQNEAQ (reference sequence).

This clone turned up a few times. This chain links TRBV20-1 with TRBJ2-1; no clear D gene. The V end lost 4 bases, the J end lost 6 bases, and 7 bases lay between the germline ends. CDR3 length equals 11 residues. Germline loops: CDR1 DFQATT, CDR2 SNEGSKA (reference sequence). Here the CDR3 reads CSATLPNEQFF. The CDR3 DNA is TGCAGTGCTACCCTCCCCAATGAGCAGTTCTTC.

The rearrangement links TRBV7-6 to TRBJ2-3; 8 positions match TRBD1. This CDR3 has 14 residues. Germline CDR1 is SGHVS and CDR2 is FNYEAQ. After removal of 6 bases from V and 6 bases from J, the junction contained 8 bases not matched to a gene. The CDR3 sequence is CASSRTGLLDTQYF. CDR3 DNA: TGTGCCAGCAGTCGGACAGGGTTGCTGGATACGCAGTATTTT.

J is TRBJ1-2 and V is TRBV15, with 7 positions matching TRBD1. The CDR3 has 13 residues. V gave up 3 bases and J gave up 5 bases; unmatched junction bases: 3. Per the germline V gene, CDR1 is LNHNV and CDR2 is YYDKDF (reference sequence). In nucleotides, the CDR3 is TGTGCCACCAGCAGGGGACAGCTATATGGCTACACCTTC. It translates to CATSRGQLYGYTF.

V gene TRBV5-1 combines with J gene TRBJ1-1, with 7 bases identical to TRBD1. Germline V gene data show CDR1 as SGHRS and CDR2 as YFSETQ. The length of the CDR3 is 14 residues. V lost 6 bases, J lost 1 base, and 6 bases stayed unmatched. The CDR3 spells CASTPDRPNTEAFF. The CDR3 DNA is TGCGCCAGCACCCCGGACAGGCCGAACACTGAAGCTTTCTTT.

The CDR3 reads CASSLVGGSTDTQYF. The CDR3 DNA reads TGTGCCAGCAGCTTAGTGGGGGGAAGCACAGATACGCAGTATTTT. The genes are TRBV7-9 and TRBJ2-3; maybe TRBD2 (6 bases). The germline V gene has CDR1 SEHNR and CDR2 FQNEAQ (reference sequence). CDR3 length equals 15 residues. V dropped 1 base and J dropped 0 bases, with 8 bases sitting between them.

DNA for the CDR3: TGTGCCAGCAGCCCGAGCCTCACTAGCGGCGCCTACGAGCAGTACTTC. Translation gives CASSPSLTSGAYEQYF. The J gene is TRBJ2-7, the V gene TRBV9, with 8 bases that match TRBD2. Germline V gives CDR1 SGDLS, CDR2 YYNGEE. After removal of 4 bases from V and 2 bases from J, the junction contained 11 bases not matched to a gene. The CDR3 consists of 16 residues.

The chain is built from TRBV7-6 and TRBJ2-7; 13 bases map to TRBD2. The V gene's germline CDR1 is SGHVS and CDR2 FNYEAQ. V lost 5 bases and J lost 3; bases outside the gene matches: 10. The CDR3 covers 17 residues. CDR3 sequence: CASSPGLAGEVYYEQYF. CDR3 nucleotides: TGTGCCAGCAGCCCCGGACTAGCGGGAGAGGTCTACTACGAGCAGTACTTC.

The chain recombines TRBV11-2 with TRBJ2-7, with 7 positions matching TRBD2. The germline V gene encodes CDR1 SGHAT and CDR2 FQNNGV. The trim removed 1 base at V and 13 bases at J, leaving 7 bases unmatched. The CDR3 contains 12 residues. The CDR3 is CASSLAGGSGYF. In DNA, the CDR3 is TGTGCCAGCAGCTTAGCGGGCGGGAGTGGATACTTC.

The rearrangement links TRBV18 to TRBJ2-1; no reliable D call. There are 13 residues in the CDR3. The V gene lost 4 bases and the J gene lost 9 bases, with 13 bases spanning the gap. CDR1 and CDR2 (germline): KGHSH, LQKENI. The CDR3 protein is CASSLSLEVEQFF. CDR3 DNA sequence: TGTGCCAGCTCACTGTCCCTAGAGGTTGAGCAGTTCTTC.

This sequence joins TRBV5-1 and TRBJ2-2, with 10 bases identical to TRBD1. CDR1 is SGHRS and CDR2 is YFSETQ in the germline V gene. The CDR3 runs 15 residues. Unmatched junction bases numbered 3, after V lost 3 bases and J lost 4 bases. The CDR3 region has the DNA TGCGCCAGCAGCTGGGGACAGGGGATCACCGGGGAGCTGTTTTTT. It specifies CASSWGQGITGELFF.

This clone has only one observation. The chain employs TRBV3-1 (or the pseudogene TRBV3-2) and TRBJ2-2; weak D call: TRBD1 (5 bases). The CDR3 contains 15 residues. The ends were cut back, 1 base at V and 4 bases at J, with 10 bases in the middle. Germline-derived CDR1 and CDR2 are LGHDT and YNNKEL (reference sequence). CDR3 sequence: CASSQVQGGTGELFF. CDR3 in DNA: TGTGCCAGCAGCCAAGTGCAGGGCGGCACCGGGGAGCTGTTTTTT.

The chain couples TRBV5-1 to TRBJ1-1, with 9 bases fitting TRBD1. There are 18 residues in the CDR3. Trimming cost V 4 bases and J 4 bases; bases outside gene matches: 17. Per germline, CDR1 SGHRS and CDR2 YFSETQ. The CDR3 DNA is TGCGCCAGCAGCCCTTCCCGATTCGGGACAGGGTTAAGCACTGAAGCTTTCTTT. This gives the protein CASSPSRFGTGLSTEAFF.

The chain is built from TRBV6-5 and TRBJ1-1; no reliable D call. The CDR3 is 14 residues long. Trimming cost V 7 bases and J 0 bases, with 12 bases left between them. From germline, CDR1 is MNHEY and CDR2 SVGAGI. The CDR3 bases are TGTGCCAGCACGGGCGGGAAGGTGAACACTGAAGCTTTCTTT. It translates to CASTGGKVNTEAFF.

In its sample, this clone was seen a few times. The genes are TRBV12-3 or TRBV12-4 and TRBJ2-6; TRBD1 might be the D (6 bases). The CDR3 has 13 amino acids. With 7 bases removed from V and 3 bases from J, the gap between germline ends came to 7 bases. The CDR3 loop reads CASTGDGANVLTF. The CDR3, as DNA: TGTGCCAGCACAGGGGATGGGGCCAACGTCCTGACTTTC.

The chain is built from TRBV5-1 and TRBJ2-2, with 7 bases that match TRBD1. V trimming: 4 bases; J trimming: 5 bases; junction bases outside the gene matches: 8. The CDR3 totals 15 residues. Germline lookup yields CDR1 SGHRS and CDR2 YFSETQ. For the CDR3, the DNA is TGCGCCAGCAGCCCCCTGACAGGGTTAACCGGGGAGCTGTTTTTT. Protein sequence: CASSPLTGLTGELFF.

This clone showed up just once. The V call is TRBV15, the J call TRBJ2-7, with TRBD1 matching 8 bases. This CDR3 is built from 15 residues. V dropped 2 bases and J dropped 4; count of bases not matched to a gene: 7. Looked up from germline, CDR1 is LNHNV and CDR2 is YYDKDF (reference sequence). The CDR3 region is CATSRPGTGLYEQYF. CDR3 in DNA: TGTGCCACCAGCAGACCCGGGACAGGATTATACGAGCAGTACTTC.

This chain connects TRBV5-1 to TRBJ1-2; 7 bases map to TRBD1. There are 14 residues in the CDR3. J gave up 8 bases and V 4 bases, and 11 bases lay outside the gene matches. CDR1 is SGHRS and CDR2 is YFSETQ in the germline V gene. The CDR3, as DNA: TGCGCCAGCAGCCCCGGACAGGCCGGATACGGCTACACCTTC. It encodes CASSPGQAGYGYTF.

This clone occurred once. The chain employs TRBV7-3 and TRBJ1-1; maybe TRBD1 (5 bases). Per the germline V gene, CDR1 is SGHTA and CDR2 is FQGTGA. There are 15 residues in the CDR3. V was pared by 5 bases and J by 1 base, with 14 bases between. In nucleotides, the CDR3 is TGTGCCAGCAGCAGAACAAACACAGGGAACACTGAAGCTTTCTTT. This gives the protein CASSRTNTGNTEAFF.

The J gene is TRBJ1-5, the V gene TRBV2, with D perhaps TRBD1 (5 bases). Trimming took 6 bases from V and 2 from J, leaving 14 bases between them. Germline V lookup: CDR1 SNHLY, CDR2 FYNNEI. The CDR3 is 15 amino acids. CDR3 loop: CASRQLLGGNQPQHF. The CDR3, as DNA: TGTGCCAGCAGACAACTTCTAGGGGGCAATCAGCCCCAGCATTTT.

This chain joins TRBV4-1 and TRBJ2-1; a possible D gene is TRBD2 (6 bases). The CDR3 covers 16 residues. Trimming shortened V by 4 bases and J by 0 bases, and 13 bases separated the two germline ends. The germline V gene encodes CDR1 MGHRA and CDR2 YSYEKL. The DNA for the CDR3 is TGCGCCAGCAGCCTTGGGAGGATTAGCTCCTACAATGAGCAGTTCTTC. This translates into CASSLGRISSYNEQFF.

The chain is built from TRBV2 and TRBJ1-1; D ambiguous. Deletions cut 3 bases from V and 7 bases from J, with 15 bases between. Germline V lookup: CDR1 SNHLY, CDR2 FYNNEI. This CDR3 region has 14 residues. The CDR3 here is CASSEGRNRGEAFF. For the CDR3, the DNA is TGTGCCAGCAGTGAGGGCAGGAATCGGGGTGAAGCTTTCTTT.

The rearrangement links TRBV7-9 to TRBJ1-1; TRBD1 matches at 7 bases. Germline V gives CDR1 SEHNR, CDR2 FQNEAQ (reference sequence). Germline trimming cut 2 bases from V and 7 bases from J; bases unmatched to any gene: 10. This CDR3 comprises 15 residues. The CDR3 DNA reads TGTGCCAGCAGCTTATTAGGGGGCGAGAGGGATGAAGCTTTCTTT. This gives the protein CASSLLGGERDEAFF.

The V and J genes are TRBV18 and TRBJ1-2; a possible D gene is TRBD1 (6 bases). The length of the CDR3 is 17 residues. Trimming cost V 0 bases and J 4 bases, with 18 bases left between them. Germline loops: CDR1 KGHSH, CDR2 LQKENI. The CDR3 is CASSPPGAGGLGYGYTF. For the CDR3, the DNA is TGTGCCAGCTCACCACCGGGAGCTGGGGGCCTTGGCTATGGCTACACCTTC.

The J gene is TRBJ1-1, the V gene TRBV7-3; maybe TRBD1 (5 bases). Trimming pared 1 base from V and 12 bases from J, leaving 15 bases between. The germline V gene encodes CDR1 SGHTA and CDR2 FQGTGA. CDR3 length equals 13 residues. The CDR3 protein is CASSLIPGKLSFF. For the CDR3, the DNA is TGTGCCAGCAGCTTAATACCAGGGAAGTTATCTTTCTTT.

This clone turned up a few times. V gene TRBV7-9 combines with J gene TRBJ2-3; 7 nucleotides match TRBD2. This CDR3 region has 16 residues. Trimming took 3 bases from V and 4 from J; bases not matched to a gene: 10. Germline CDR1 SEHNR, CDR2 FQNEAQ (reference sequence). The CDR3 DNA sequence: TGTGCCAGCAGCTTCACGGCGGGAGTGATGTCAGATACGCAGTATTTT. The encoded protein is CASSFTAGVMSDTQYF.

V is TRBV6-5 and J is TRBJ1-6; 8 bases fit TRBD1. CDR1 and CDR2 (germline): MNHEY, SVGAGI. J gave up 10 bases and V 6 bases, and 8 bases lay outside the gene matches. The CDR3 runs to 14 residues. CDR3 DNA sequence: TGTGCCAGCAGCTGGGGACAGGAGGGCTCACCCCTCCACTTT. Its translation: CASSWGQEGSPLHF.

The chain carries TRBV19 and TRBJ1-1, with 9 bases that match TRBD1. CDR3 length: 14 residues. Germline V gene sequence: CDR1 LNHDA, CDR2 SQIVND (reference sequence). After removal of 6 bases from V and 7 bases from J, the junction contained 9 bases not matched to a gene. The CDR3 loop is CASRDGTGSIEAFF. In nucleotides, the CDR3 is TGTGCCAGTAGAGACGGGACAGGGTCCATTGAAGCTTTCTTT.

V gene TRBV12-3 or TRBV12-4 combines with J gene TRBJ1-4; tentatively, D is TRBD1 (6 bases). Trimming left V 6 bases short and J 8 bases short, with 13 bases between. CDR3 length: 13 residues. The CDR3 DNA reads TGTGCCAGCAGCCCAGGGGAGCAAGAAAAACTGTTTTTT. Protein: CASSPGEQEKLFF.

The CDR3 protein is CASSVVGTGVYGYTF. CDR3 nucleotide sequence: TGTGCCAGCAGTGTAGTGGGGACAGGCGTTTATGGCTACACCTTC. The gene calls are TRBV2 and TRBJ1-2; 8 bases map to TRBD1. With 4 bases clipped from V and 5 bases from J, the junction kept 9 bases outside the gene matches. This CDR3 has 15 amino acids. In germline, CDR1 is SNHLY, CDR2 FYNNEI.